This TCR beta chain was retrieved from a study of beta chain features in type 1 diabetes (dated by TCRdb to 2016 to 2019). For the wider study: Mean age, gender distribution, total cell number and subset yield did not differ between patients and healthy donors. A total of about 99,000,000 sorted cells were examined across all samples, and RNA yield correlated strongly with the number of cells per subset. Whereas all 30 or so donors provided naive and central memory subsets, regulatory and stem cell-like memory subsets were isolated from just 8 patients and roughly 8 healthy donors. In the study, recently diagnosed type 1 diabetes patients and matched healthy donors were compared on the TCRB repertoires of their sorted circulating CD4+ T cell subsets. What the research found in general, with its limitations: PCR may preferentially amplify shorter templates, but because patient and control samples were amplified and corrected together, any resulting skew would affect both groups equally. Because small numbers of individuals were included in the HLA sub-analyses, any influence of HLA type on TCRB rearrangement was left unresolved. Sequencing cDNA rather than genomic DNA could over-represent highly expressing activated cells, although activation and CD3 levels did not differ between groups. Type 1 diabetes patients showed a moderate but significant shortening of TCRB CDR3 length in all four CD4+ subsets. Naive, central memory and regulatory TCRB repertoires appeared more similar among patients than among healthy donors. At VDJ recombination sites, patients with type 1 diabetes made fewer insertions and deleted more nucleotides, a pattern implying thymic rearrangement abnormalities.

Each donor gave one peripheral blood draw, approximately 100 mL on average, collected into heparinised tubes. A BD FACSAria II and a panel including CD45RO, CCR7, CD25, CD127, CD95 and CD27 were used to sort naive, central memory, regulatory and stem cell-like memory CD4+ T cells. Every sorted population had a purity above 98%. Right away, PBMCs were isolated by Lymphoprep density gradient centrifugation and were stained directly, with no culture step. To minimize batch effects, samples were stained and sorted in pairs, one healthy donor with one patient per experiment. A note on this clone: Its antigen is unknown. Base quality data are lacking; no much larger clone is found one base away.

From the cysteine through the phenylalanine, the CDR3 covers 18 amino acids. Of the read, only the CDR3 DNA is kept; its 54 bases are in frame from base 1. V drops 6 bases and J drops 1 base, leaving 22 bases in between. CDR1 and CDR2, looked up from the germline V gene, are MDHEN and SYDVKM. The entire amount of isolated RNA was reverse transcribed using the High Capacity cDNA Reverse Transcription Kit, so the sequenced TCRB transcripts were expressed ones. Naive, central memory and regulatory T cell samples underwent deep immunoSEQ sequencing, averaging roughly 3.3 million total reads per sample. Sorted cells were lysed in RLT buffer, and RNA was extracted using DNase-treated RNeasy Micro or Mini kits according to cell number. To prevent cross-contamination, every cell subset was processed on its own, while patient and healthy donor samples were processed together. Using the immunoSEQ multiplex PCR, TCRB sequences were amplified from cDNA into 87-bp fragments spanning the CDR3 region. The amplicons were sequenced using the Illumina HiSeq platform. In the source study's methods: PCR bias was corrected computationally using synthetic template baselines, and reads within Hamming distance 2 were collapsed, with unmergeable singletons discarded. Reads were aligned against IMGT to assign V, D and J genes, CDR3 length and insertions or deletions at six rearrangement sites. Within each subset, clonotype counts were normalized to the number of sorted cells before true diversity and Gini coefficients were calculated with the tcR R package. The overlap coefficient, calculated on TCRB nucleotide sequences, was used to quantify repertoire sharing. TCRdb re-hosts the immuneACCESS table, in-frame sequences only. Its copies lack some clones; in the studies checked, an unresolved V gene accounts for under half of them, and the cause for the rest is not known. V, J and clone size derive from that table, while D and trimming were established from the DNA sequence. The sample data list 100,000 to 150,000 clones, and around 15% of these were observed just once. Around 2.5% of the sample is taken by the ten largest.

Here the chain combines TRBV28 and TRBJ2-1, with the D segment possibly TRBD1 or TRBD2, each aligning over 5 bases. The sequence was obtained from a man between 18 and 35 years old with type 1 diabetes. The sample was central memory CD4+ T cells from blood. The CDR3 sequence is CASSRGGAALGSYNEQFF. In nucleotide form, the sequence is TGTGCCAGCAGCCGGGGCGGTGCAGCCTTGGGGTCCTACAATGAGCAGTTCTTC. Joined to the reference TRBV28 and TRBJ2-1 proteins, this CDR3 gives the full variable domain: DVKVTQSSRYLVKRTGEKVFLECVQDMDHENMFWYRQDPGLGLRLIYFSYDVKMKEKGDIPEGYSVSREKKERFSLILESASTNQTSMYLCASSRGGAALGSYNEQFFGPGTRLTVL.